These 29 T cell receptor beta chains were sequenced from one sample in a study of identical twins (dated by TCRdb to the mid-2010s). The library was generated by 5' RACE. The sample was run on an Illumina HiSeq 2000. The raw public reads went through TCRdb reprocessing: fastp at Q25, MiXCR clone calling, in-frame beta chains kept. Identical CDR3 proteins give one entry, which carries the most common genes and DNA. This sample comprises around 1.7 million distinct CDR3 sequences, around 33% of them detected only once. In total, the top ten clones hold 0.25% to 0.3% of the sample. Source material: cord blood. The receptor source for this set is a newborn girl in good health.

The sample holds a few counts of this clonotype. V usage is TRBV2 and J usage is TRBJ2-5; D gene ambiguous. V was clipped by 2 bases and J by 9 bases, with 19 bases between them. Germline-derived CDR1 and CDR2 are SNHLY and FYNNEI. The CDR3 sequence is 15 residues long. CDR3 DNA: TGTGCCAGCAGTGAATCTCCAGGAGCTTCGACGGCCCAGTACTTC. Its protein product is CASSESPGASTAQYF.

This clonotype was counted between two and nine times. The rearrangement joins TRBV2 to TRBJ2-1; no clear D. The germline V and J ends were trimmed by 10 bases and 6 bases, with 19 bases remaining between them. The germline V gene encodes CDR1 SNHLY and CDR2 FYNNEI. CDR3 length: 14 residues. The CDR3 here is CAILGWFTVNEQFF. CDR3 sequence (DNA): TGTGCCATCCTAGGATGGTTTACAGTCAATGAGCAGTTCTTC.

The table lists this clonotype with a few counts. The gene calls are TRBV28 and TRBJ1-2, with TRBD1 matching over 8 bases. The CDR3 is 15 residues long. The germline V gene has CDR1 MDHEN and CDR2 SYDVKM. V lost 6 bases and J lost 4; bases outside the gene matches: 10. In DNA, the CDR3 is TGTGCCAGCAGCACCTCAGGGGGCCTTGGCTATGGCTACACCTTC. Protein: CASSTSGGLGYGYTF.

Comment on this clonotype: This may come from a read error, since a much larger clone is one base off. This chain joins TRBV12-3 or TRBV12-4 and TRBJ1-6; D unresolved. The CDR3 totals 13 residues. Trimming cost V 2 bases and J 7 bases, with 6 bases left between them. The CDR3 sequence: CASSLKGNSPLHF. The CDR3 nucleotides read TGTGCCAGCAGTTTAAAAGGGAATTCACCCCTCCACTTT.

The rearrangement joins TRBV20-1 to TRBJ1-2; D possibly corresponds to TRBD1 (5 bases). Trimming cost V 6 bases and J 5 bases, with 16 bases left between them. This CDR3 is built from 13 residues. Germline V gene sequence: CDR1 DFQATT, CDR2 SNEGSKA (reference sequence). CDR3 nucleotides: TGCAGTGCGAGGGACGGATATGGGTATGGCTACACCTTC. This gives the protein CSARDGYGYGYTF.

This clonotype is a singleton in its sample. This chain uses TRBV4-1 with TRBJ2-5; 10 nucleotides match TRBD2. The CDR3 covers 15 residues. Trimming took 3 bases from V and 11 from J; bases not matched to a gene: 12. Per the germline V gene, CDR1 is MGHRA and CDR2 is YSYEKL. Here the CDR3 reads CASSHSGGLYNEQYF. CDR3 bases: TGCGCCAGCAGCCATAGCGGGGGGCTATACAATGAGCAGTACTTC.

The chain links TRBV6-6 to TRBJ1-5, with TRBD1 as a possible D gene (5 bases). CDR1 and CDR2 (germline): MNHNY, SVGAGI (reference sequence). Between the trimmed V and J ends, which lost 0 bases and 10 bases, there was a span of 13 bases. The CDR3 runs to 14 residues. The CDR3 sequence is CASSYSWGTFPQHF. Here the CDR3 DNA reads TGTGCCAGCAGTTACTCGTGGGGGACGTTTCCCCAGCATTTT.

The V call is TRBV7-8, the J call TRBJ2-3; 10 bases map to TRBD2. The CDR3 runs 16 residues. With 3 bases clipped from V and 6 bases from J, the junction kept 9 bases outside the gene matches. Germline V gives CDR1 SGHVS, CDR2 FQNEAQ. The CDR3 sequence is CASSFQTSGARDTQYF. The CDR3 DNA follows: TGTGCCAGCAGCTTCCAAACTAGCGGGGCTAGGGATACGCAGTATTTT.

V and J are TRBV12-3 or TRBV12-4 and TRBJ1-6; no reliable D call. The CDR3 runs 13 residues. V lost 2 bases and J lost 10, with 9 bases in between. Here the CDR3 reads CASSLPPGSPLHF. The CDR3 nucleotides read TGTGCCAGCAGTTTACCCCCTGGCTCACCCCTCCACTTT.

The V call is TRBV11-2, the J call TRBJ1-4; D perhaps matches TRBD1 (6 bases). CDR3 size: 15 residues. Trimming cost V 3 bases and J 2 bases, with 10 bases left between them. Germline V lookup: CDR1 SGHAT, CDR2 FQNNGV. The DNA of the CDR3 is TGTGCCAGCAGCTTGACAGGACTTACTAATGAAAAACTGTTTTTT. This translates into CASSLTGLTNEKLFF. The variable domain in full, completed from reference TRBV11-2 and TRBJ1-4, reads EAGVAQSPRYKIIEKRQSVAFWCNPISGHATLYWYQQILGQGPKLLIQFQNNGVVDDSQLPKDRFSAERLKGVDSTLKIQPAKLEDSAVYLCASSLTGLTNEKLFFGSGTQLSVL.

The sample holds a few counts of this clonotype. The V gene is TRBV20-1, the J gene TRBJ2-7; D not resolved. CDR1 and CDR2 (germline): DFQATT, SNEGSKA (reference sequence). There are 14 residues in the CDR3. V dropped 3 bases and J dropped 1 base, with 13 bases sitting between them. The CDR3 reads CSARSLGGSYEQYF. For the CDR3, the DNA is TGCAGTGCTAGGTCCCTGGGTGGTTCCTACGAGCAGTACTTC.

The chain joins TRBV10-3 to TRBJ2-1; TRBD1 matches 8 bases. Trimming cost V 7 bases and J 8 bases; bases outside gene matches: 10. The CDR3 contains 14 residues. CDR1 ENHRY and CDR2 SYGVKD come from the germline V gene. The chain's CDR3 is CAINNRGSDDEQFF. For the CDR3, the DNA is TGTGCCATCAACAACAGGGGGTCCGACGATGAGCAGTTCTTC.

This chain links TRBV20-1 with TRBJ2-1, with 9 bases matching TRBD2. With V trimmed by 3 bases and J by 8 bases, 14 bases remained unmatched. The CDR3 runs to 16 residues. The V gene's germline CDR1 is DFQATT and CDR2 SNEGSKA (reference sequence). The CDR3 DNA reads as TGCAGTGCTAGGAGGAGCGGGAGGATAGGGTTGGATGAGCAGTTCTTC. Translating it yields CSARRSGRIGLDEQFF.

This clonotype was seen more than once but under ten times. The chain has TRBV20-1 and TRBJ1-2; D remains ambiguous. Germline loops: CDR1 DFQATT, CDR2 SNEGSKA (reference sequence). The CDR3 has 13 residues. V was trimmed by 0 bases and J by 7 bases, leaving 12 bases between them. CDR3 amino acids: CSARDESGSGYTF. Here the CDR3 DNA reads TGCAGTGCTAGAGATGAATCGGGTTCTGGCTACACCTTC.

This clonotype occurred once. V and J are TRBV4-1 and TRBJ2-1, with 7 bases aligning to TRBD2. Germline CDR1 is MGHRA and CDR2 is YSYEKL. This CDR3 region has 17 residues. J gave up 1 base and V 0 bases, and 6 bases lay outside the gene matches. As DNA, the CDR3 is TGCGCCAGCAGCCAAGATCGGGGGGAGGCATCCTACAATGAGCAGTTCTTC. This codes for CASSQDRGEASYNEQFF.

This chain uses TRBV12-3 or TRBV12-4 with TRBJ2-4; tentatively, D is TRBD2 (6 bases). The J call may be in error: the DNA end matches TRBJ2-7 better. This CDR3 region has 14 residues. The CDR3 DNA is TGTGCCAGCACCAAAATGGGGGGATCCGGCGAGCAGTACTTC. This gives the protein CASTKMGGSGEQYF.

The chain has TRBV21-1 and TRBJ2-7; the table's D gene call, TRBD1, was not cross checked with the DNA. TRBV21-1 is designated a pseudogene. This CDR3 is 12 amino acids long. The CDR3 region has the DNA TGTGCCGGCATCCCGACCCTCTACGAGCAGTACTTC. Its protein product is CAGIPTLYEQYF.

The chain employs TRBV6-1 and TRBJ2-7; D ambiguous. The V gene lost 2 bases and the J gene lost 9 bases, with 11 bases spanning the gap. Germline V lookup: CDR1 MNHNS, CDR2 SASEGT. This CDR3 is built from 12 residues. CDR3 amino acids: CASSEYGVGQYF. In DNA, the CDR3 is TGTGCCAGCAGTGAATACGGAGTGGGGCAGTACTTC.

This sequence joins TRBV9 and TRBJ2-7; 13 bases fit TRBD2. The J call is doubtful: the DNA matches TRBJ2-5 better. Germline-derived CDR1 and CDR2 are SGDLS and YYNGEE. The CDR3 is 16 amino acids. CDR3 region: CASSAGTSGNWETQYF. For the CDR3, the DNA is TGTGCCAGCAGCGCTGGGACTAGCGGGAATTGGGAGACCCAGTACTTC.

This rearrangement joins TRBV20-1 to TRBJ2-7, with TRBD2 matching over 8 bases. Germline V gene data show CDR1 as DFQATT and CDR2 as SNEGSKA (reference sequence). J lost 3 bases, V lost 2 bases, and 9 bases had no gene match. This CDR3 region has 15 residues. The CDR3 here is CSARISGGRIYEQYF. CDR3 in DNA: TGCAGTGCTAGAATTTCTGGCGGGAGGATCTACGAGCAGTACTTC.

The chain employs TRBV5-6 and TRBJ1-1, with D maybe TRBD1 (5 bases). CDR1 and CDR2 (germline): SGHDT, YYEEEE. V was trimmed by 0 bases and J by 9 bases, leaving 15 bases between them. CDR3 length: 14 residues. CDR3 nucleotide sequence: TGTGCCAGCAGCTTGGTAAGGGGAGACAGAAAAGCTTTCTTT. Protein: CASSLVRGDRKAFF.

Comments on this clonotype: One base away lies a much larger clone, so this may be a sequencing read error. This chain joins TRBV2 and TRBJ1-6, with D possibly matching TRBD1 (5 bases). The length of the CDR3 is 13 residues. The germline V and J ends were trimmed by 6 bases and 2 bases, with 5 bases remaining between them. Germline V CDR1 and CDR2: SNHLY, FYNNEI. CDR3 sequence reads: CASRDTYNSPLHF. DNA for the CDR3: TGTGCCAGCAGGGACACCTATAATTCACCCCTCCACTTT. The variable domain in full, with the rest retrieved from reference TRBV2 and TRBJ1-6, is EPEVTQTPSHQVTQMGQEVILRCVPISNHLYFYWYRQILGQKVEFLVSFYNNEISEKSEIFDDQFSVERPDGSNFTLKIRSTKLEDSAMYFCASRDTYNSPLHFGNGTRLTVT.

CDR3 residues: CASSEVDNYEQYF. In DNA form, the CDR3 reads TGTGCCAGCAGTGAAGTGGACAACTACGAGCAGTACTTC. The genes are TRBV2 and TRBJ2-7; perhaps TRBD1 as D (5 bases). Per the germline V gene, CDR1 is SNHLY and CDR2 is FYNNEI. V lost 1 base to trimming and J lost 3 bases, with 7 bases between them. CDR3 length: 13 amino acids.

This CDR3 is CASSERQGFYEQYF. CDR3 coding DNA: TGTGCCAGCAGTGAAAGGCAGGGGTTCTACGAGCAGTACTTC. This chain connects TRBV2 to TRBJ2-7, with D perhaps matching TRBD1 (6 bases). Trimming pared 2 bases from V and 3 bases from J, leaving 11 bases between. This CDR3 contains 14 residues. Per the germline V gene, CDR1 is SNHLY and CDR2 is FYNNEI.

The rearrangement joins TRBV7-2 to TRBJ2-3; TRBD2 matches at 7 bases. Losses at the gene ends were 4 bases for V and 2 bases for J; bases not matched to a gene: 6. The CDR3 is 15 amino acids. CDR1 SGHTA and CDR2 FQGNSA come from the germline V gene. The CDR3 loop is CASSSSGVTTDTQYF. CDR3 nucleotides: TGTGCCAGCAGCTCGAGCGGGGTCACCACAGATACGCAGTATTTT.

The V and J genes are TRBV11-2 and TRBJ2-1; a possible D gene is TRBD1 (5 bases). The closer fit of TRBJ2-7 to the DNA end suggests the J call may be wrong. This CDR3 region has 12 residues. The germline CDR1 and CDR2 sequences are SGHAT and FQNNGV. The CDR3 sequence: CASSSWGNEQYF. CDR3 nucleotides: TGTGCCAGCAGCTCGTGGGGCAACGAGCAGTACTTC.

This clonotype was picked up a small number of times. The V and J genes are TRBV27 and TRBJ1-2, with D perhaps matching TRBD1 (6 bases). This CDR3 is built from 15 residues. V shed 2 bases and J shed 4 bases, with 14 bases lying between them. Germline loops: CDR1 MNHEY, CDR2 SMNVEV (reference sequence). The CDR3 DNA reads as TGTGCCAGCAGTTTACGGAAGGGGGGGATCTATGGCTACACCTTC. Amino acid sequence: CASSLRKGGIYGYTF.

This clonotype turned up a few times. This sequence joins TRBV7-9 and TRBJ1-1; no firm D call. This CDR3 has 14 residues. V lost 3 bases and J 4 bases, leaving 12 bases between the germline ends. Looked up from germline, CDR1 is SEHNR and CDR2 is FQNEAQ (reference sequence). CDR3 nucleotides: TGTGCCAGCAGCTTTAAGTCCAAGACCACTGAAGCTTTCTTT. It codes for CASSFKSKTTEAFF.

This clonotype was found a few times. The chain has TRBV6-6 and TRBJ2-4, with no clear D. Trimming shortened V by 2 bases and J by 0 bases, and 11 bases separated the two germline ends. Looked up from germline, CDR1 is MNHNY and CDR2 is SVGAGI (reference sequence). The CDR3 is made up of 16 amino acids. CDR3 sequence: CASSYHDPVAKNIQYF. CDR3 nucleotide sequence: TGTGCCAGCAGTTACCACGACCCGGTAGCCAAAAACATTCAGTACTTC.